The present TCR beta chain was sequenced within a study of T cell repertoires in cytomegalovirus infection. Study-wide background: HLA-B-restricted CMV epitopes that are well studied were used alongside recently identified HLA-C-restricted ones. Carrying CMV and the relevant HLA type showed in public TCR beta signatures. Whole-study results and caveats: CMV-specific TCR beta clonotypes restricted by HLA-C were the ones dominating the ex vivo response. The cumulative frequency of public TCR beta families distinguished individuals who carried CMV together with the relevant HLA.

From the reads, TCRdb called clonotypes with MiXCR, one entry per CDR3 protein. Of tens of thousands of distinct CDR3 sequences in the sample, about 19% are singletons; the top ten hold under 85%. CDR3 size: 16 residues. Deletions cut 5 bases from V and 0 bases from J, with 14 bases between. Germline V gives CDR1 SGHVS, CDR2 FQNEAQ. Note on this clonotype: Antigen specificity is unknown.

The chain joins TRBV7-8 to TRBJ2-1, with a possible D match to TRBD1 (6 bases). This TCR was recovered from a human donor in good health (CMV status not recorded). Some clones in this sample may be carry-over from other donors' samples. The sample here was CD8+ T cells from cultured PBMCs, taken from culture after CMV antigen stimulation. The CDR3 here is CASSPRGQVSYNEQFF. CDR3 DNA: TGTGCCAGCAGCCCTCGGGGACAAGTCTCCTACAATGAGCAGTTCTTC.